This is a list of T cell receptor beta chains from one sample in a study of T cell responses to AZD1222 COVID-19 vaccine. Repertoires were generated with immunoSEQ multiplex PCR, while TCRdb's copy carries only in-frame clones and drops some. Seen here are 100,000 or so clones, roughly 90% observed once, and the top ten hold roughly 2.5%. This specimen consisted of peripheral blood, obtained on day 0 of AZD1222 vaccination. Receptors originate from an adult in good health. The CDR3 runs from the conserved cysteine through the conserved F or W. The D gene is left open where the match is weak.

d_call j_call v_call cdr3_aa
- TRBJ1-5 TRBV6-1 CASSEDWNYSNQPQHF
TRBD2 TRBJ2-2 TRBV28 CASSPQPHGLAGATGELFF
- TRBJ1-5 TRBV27 CASSPSGGNQPQHF
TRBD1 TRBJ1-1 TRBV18 CASSPRTGSSRDAFF
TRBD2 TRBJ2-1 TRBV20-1 CSASWTSGYNEQFF
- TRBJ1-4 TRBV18 CASSPSTGSGEKLFF
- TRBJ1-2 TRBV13 CASSLDRGYGYTF
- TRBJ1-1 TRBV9 CASSPRQSLNTEAFF
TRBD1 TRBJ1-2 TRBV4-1 CASSPGQLSNYGYTF
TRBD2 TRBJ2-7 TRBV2 CASSTSGSSQQYF
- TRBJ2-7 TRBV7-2 CASSSGDRPYEQYF
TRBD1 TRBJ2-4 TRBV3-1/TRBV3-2 CASSRQGLAKNIQYF
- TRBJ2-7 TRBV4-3 CASSQENSRSYEQYF
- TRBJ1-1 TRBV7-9 CASSHMLVGTFRGTTEAFF
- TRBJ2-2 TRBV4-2 CASSRQEEYNTNTGELFF
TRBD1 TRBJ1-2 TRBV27 CASSPWTGLFGNYGYTF
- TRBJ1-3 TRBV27 CASSPIPGTAGNTIYF
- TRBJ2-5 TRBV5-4 CASSLPSSGSDLGTQYF
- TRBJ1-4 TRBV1 CTSSQTTGRLNEKLFF
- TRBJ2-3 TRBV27 CASSLYGGTSTDTQYF
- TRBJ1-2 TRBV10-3 CAISEGSNGYTF
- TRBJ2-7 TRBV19 CASSGHSSYEQYF
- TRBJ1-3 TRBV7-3 CASSSGTSGNTIYF
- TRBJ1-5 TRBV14 CASSLSNQPQHF
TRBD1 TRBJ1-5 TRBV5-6 CASSRISTGGNQPQHF
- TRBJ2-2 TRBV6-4 CASSRQSVNTGELFF
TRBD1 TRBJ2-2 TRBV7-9 CASSLAWSRQGNTGELFF
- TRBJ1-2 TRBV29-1 CSVESDGWGGDYGYTF
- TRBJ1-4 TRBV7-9 CASSEWGTNEKLFF
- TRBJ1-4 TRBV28 CASSPPSPANEKLFF
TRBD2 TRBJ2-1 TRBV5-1 CASSPIAGGMNEQFF
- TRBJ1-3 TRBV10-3 CAISETGAGSLVRGNTIYF
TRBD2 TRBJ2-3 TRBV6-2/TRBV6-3 CASSTPRVAGVEDTQYF
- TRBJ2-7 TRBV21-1 CASSPREALSYEQYF
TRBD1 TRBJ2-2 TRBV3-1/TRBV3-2 CASTQQGVVTGELFF
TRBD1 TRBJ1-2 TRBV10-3 CAISPGTGNYGYTF
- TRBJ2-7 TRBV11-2 CASSLVGTTKEGQYF
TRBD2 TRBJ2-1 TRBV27 CASTSGTSGPQNNEQFF
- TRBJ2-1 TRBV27 CASSLFPGGGSEQFF
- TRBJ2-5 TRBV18 CASSPIAGYQETQYF
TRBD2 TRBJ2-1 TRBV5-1 CASSLAETSGNYAEQFF
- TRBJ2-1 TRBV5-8 CASSLGEEEHEQFF
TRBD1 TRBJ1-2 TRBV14 CASSHRDRPFYGYTF
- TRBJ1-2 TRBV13 CASSHGTPGGLGYTF
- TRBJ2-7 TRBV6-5 CASKGGGFYEQYF
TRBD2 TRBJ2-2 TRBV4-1 CASSQVSSGRWGNTGELFF
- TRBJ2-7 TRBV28 CASRSNRAYSYEQYF
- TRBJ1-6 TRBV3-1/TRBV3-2 CASSQVSGHYNSPLHF